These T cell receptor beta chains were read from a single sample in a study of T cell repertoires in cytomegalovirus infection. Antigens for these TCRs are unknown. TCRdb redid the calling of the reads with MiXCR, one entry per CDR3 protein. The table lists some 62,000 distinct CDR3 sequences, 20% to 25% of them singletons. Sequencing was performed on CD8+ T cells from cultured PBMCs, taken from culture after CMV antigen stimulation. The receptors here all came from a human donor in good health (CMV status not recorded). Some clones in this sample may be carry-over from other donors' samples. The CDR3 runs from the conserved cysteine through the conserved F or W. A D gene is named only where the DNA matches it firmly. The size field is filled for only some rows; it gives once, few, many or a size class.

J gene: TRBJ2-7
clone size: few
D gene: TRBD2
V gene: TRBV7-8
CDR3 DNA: TGTGCCAGCAGTGTGGGACTAGCGGGAACCTCCTACGAGCAGTACTTC
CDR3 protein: CASSVGLAGTSYEQYF

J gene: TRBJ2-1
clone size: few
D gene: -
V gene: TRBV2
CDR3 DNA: TGTGCCAGCAGTGAGGACAATGAGCAGTTCTTC
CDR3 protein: CASSEDNEQFF

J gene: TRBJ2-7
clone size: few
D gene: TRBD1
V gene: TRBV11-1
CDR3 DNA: TGTGCCAGCAGCTTCGGGGACAGGGGGCCCTACGAGCAGTACTTC
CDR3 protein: CASSFGDRGPYEQYF

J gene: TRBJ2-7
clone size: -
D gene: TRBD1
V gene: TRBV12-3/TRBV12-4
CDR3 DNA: TGTGCCAGCAGTCCGACAGGGGGCTATTACGAGCAGTACTTC
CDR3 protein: CASSPTGGYYEQYF

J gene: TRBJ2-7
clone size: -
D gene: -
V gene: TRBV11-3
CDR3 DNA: TGTGCCAGCAGCCCCGGGACCACCTACGAGCAGTACTTC
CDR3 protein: CASSPGTTYEQYF

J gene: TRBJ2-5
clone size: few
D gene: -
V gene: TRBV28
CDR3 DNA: TGTGCCAGCAGTTTACGGGGCACCGTAACTAGTACCCAGTACTTC
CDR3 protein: CASSLRGTVTSTQYF

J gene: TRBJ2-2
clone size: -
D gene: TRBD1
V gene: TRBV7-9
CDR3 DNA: TGTGCCAGCAGCGATGACAGGGGGAGGAACACCGGGGAGCTGTTTTTT
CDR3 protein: CASSDDRGRNTGELFF

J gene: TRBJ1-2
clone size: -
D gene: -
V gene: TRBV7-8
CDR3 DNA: TGTGCCAGCAGCTTGACAGACAGCTACAGCTATGGCTACACCTTC
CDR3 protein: CASSLTDSYSYGYTF

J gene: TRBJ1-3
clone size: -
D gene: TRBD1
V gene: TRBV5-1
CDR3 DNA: TGCGCCAGCAGCTCGGGACAGTCGAATCCTGGAAACACCATATATTTT
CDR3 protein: CASSSGQSNPGNTIYF

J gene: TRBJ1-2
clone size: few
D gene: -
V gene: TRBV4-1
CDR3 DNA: TGCGCCAGCAGCCAAGATCTGAGTAACTATGGCTACACCTTC
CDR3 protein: CASSQDLSNYGYTF

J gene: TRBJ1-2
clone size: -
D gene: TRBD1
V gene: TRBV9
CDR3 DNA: TGTGCCAGCTCAAACCGGGACAGGGGGCTCAGCTATGGCTACACCTTC
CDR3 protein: CASSNRDRGLSYGYTF

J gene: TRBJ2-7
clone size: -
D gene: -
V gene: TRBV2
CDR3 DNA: TGTGCCAGCAGAAGGACTGGGGTGGAGAGCCCGTCCTACGAGCAGTACTTC
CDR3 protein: CASRRTGVESPSYEQYF

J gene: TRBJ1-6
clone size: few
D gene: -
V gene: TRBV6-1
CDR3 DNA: TGTGCCAGCAGTGAAGCCACAGGGTCCTATAATTCACCCCTCCACTTT
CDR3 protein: CASSEATGSYNSPLHF

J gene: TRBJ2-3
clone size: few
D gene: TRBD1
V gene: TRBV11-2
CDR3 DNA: TGTGCCAGCAGCTCACCTAGGACAGGGGGATTTAGAGATACGCAGTATTTT
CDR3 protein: CASSSPRTGGFRDTQYF

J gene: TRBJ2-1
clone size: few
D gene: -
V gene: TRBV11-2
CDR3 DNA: TGTGCCAGCAGACAACCTACAGGGGGAGGGCCCTTCGAGCAGTTCTTC
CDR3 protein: CASRQPTGGGPFEQFF

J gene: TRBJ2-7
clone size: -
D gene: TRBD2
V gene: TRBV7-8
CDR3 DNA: TGTGCCAGCAGCTTTCCGACTAGCGGGGACTACGAGCAGTACTTC
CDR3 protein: CASSFPTSGDYEQYF

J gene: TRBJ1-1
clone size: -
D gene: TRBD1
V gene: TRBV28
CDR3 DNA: TGTGCCAGCAGACCGCCGCGGACAGGGACTGAAGCTTTCTTT
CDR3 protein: CASRPPRTGTEAFF

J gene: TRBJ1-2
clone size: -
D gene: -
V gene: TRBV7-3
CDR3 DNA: TGTGCCAGCAGCTCGTGGGACTCGGGGCCGCCGGAAGGCTACACCTTC
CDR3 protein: CASSSWDSGPPEGYTF

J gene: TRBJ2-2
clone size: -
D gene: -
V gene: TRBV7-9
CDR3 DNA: TGTGCCAGCAGCTCCACTTCCGGTCCCTACACCGGGGAGCTGTTTTTT
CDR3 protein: CASSSTSGPYTGELFF

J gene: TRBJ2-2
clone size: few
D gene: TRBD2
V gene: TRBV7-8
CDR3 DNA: TGTGCCAGCAGCCTATCGAACCTAGCGGACCCCACCGGGGAGCTGTTTTTT
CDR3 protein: CASSLSNLADPTGELFF

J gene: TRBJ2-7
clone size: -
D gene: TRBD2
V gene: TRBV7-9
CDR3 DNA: TGTGCCAGCAGCTTAGCGGTAGCGGGGACTTCCTCCTACGAGCAGTACTTC
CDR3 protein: CASSLAVAGTSSYEQYF

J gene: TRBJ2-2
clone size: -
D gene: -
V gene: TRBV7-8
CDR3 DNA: TGTGCCAGCAGCTTATCGGTGGACGGGGAGCTGTTTTTT
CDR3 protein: CASSLSVDGELFF

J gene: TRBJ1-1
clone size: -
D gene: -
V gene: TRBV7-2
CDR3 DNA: TGTGCCAGCAGCTTAAGGGGAGGGCTCTCTCCTAACACTGAAGCTTTCTTT
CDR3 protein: CASSLRGGLSPNTEAFF

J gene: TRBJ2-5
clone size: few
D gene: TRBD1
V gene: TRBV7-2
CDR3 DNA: TGTGCCAGCAGCGTTACGACAGGGGAGAGGCAAGAGACCCAGTACTTC
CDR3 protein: CASSVTTGERQETQYF

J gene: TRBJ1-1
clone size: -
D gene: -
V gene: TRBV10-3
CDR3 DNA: TGTGCCATCGGGGGTACAGGGAACACTGAAGCTTTCTTT
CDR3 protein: CAIGGTGNTEAFF